This T cell receptor beta chain was captured in a study of OX40 agonist ivuxolimab in advanced cancers. As for the study in general: Cohort: more than 75% men, mean age around 61, aged roughly 20 to 79.

Clones were read by immunoSEQ multiplex PCR, and TCRdb kept only the in-frame ones, dropping some. The repertoire holds roughly 75,000 clones, 80% to 90% seen once, with under 6.5% in the top ten. This clone was seen only a few times. CDR3 size: 16 residues. Trimming cost V 0 bases and J 5 bases, with 16 bases left between them. CDR1 is GTSNPN, CDR2 SVGIG, per germline (reference sequence). The receptor's source is an adult with an advanced solid tumor such as melanoma, head and neck, liver or kidney cancer. The sample here was CD4+ or CD8+ T cells sorted from blood, taken in a trial of the OX40 agonist ivuxolimab. The chain has TRBV30 and TRBJ2-2; the D gene could be TRBD1 or TRBD2 (5 bases each). In DNA, the CDR3 is TGTGCCTGGAGTGTACTCGGGGCGAGTATGACCGGGGAGCTGTTTTTT. Its protein product is CAWSVLGASMTGELFF.